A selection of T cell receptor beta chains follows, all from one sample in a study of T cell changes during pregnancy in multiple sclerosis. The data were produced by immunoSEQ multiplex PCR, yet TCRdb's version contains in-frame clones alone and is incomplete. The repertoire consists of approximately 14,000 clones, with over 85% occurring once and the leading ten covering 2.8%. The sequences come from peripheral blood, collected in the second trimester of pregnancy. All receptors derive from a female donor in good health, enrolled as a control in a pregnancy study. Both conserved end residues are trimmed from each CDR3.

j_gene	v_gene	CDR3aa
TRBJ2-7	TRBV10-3	AISDPPGTTYEQY
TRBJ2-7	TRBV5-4	ASSHTGGPYEQY
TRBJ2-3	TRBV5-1	ASSKRLASTDTQY
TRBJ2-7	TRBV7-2	ASSLGTSGLNEQY
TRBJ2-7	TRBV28	ASSFWDITGYEQY
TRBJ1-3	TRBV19	ASRQGPGNTIY
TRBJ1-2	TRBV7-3	ASSPRTSPRYGYT
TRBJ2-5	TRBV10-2	ASSRTSGQETQY
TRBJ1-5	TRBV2	ASRAGLSNQPQH
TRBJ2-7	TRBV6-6	ASSFGQGGLYEQY
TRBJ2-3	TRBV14	ASSPRTSQGTDTQY
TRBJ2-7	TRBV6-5	ASRGTYEQY
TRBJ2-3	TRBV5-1	ASSARTGLSLFGTDTQY
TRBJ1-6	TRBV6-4	ASSDSNQVNSPLH
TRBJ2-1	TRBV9	ASSANPGQVVNEQF
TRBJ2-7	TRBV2	ASLRTVLSSYEQY
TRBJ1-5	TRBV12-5	ASGSGLAPQPQH
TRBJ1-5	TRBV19	ASSTRQVYYSNQPQH
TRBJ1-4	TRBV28	ASSLRRDRVATNEKLF
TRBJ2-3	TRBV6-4	ASSEKSASATDTQY
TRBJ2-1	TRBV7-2	ASSSLQGNEQF
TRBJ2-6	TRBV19	ASSPGTVSGANVLT
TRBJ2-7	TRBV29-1	SVGARYEQY
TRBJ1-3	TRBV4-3	ASSQDYGSSGNTIY
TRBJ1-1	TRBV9	ASSSGTGGEAF
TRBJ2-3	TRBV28	ASSPRTGLSGSSSDTQY
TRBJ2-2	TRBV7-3	ASSSPPGGSNTGELF
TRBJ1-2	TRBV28	ASRDRQGANYGYT